The 30 T cell receptor beta chains in this list originate from one sample, sequenced in a study of blood T cell repertoires in COVID-19. Clones were read by immunoSEQ multiplex PCR, and TCRdb kept only the in-frame ones, dropping some. The table shows more than 250,000 clones, with approximately 85% occurring only once. The sample taken for sequencing was PBMCs or T cells enriched from blood (not recorded which). The origin of the receptors is a man aged 30-40 years who had recovered from COVID-19.

This chain connects TRBV3-1 (or the pseudogene TRBV3-2) to TRBJ1-2; 7 bases agree with TRBD1. V lost 0 bases, J lost 7 bases, and 5 bases stayed unmatched. The length of the CDR3 is 14 residues. The V gene's germline CDR1 is LGHDT and CDR2 YNNKEL (reference sequence). The CDR3 is CASSQDNRGSGYTF. Written as DNA, the CDR3 is TGTGCCAGCAGCCAAGACAACAGGGGTTCTGGCTACACCTTC.

The chain joins TRBV6-1 to TRBJ1-2, with 8 nucleotides matching TRBD1. Unmatched junction bases numbered 8, after V lost 2 bases and J lost 6 bases. The CDR3 loop spans 15 amino acids. In germline, CDR1 is MNHNS, CDR2 SASEGT. The DNA for the CDR3 is TGTGCCAGCAGTGAACTGGGGCAGGGGGCGGATGGCTACACCTTC. This sequence encodes CASSELGQGADGYTF.

The gene calls are TRBV5-1 and TRBJ2-7, with 12 bases matching TRBD2. Germline lookup yields CDR1 SGHRS and CDR2 YFSETQ. V was pared by 4 bases and J by 4 bases, with 12 bases of the junction left unmatched. The CDR3 totals 17 residues. The CDR3: CASSPDGTSGPLYEQYF. The CDR3 nucleotides are TGCGCCAGCAGCCCGGATGGGACTAGCGGGCCACTTTACGAGCAGTACTTC.

The chain couples TRBV10-1 to TRBJ1-1, with unresolved D. CDR1 WNHNN and CDR2 SYGVQD come from the germline V gene (reference sequence). The V end was cut by 2 bases, the J end by 2 bases, with 15 bases between. The CDR3 has 16 residues. The DNA for the CDR3 is TGCGCCAGCAGTGAGGGATGGAGACCGACTAACACTGAAGCTTTCTTT. Its protein product is CASSEGWRPTNTEAFF.

The chain uses TRBV14 and TRBJ2-7; D uncertain. CDR1 is SGHDN, CDR2 FVKESK, per germline. The CDR3 is made up of 13 amino acids. Trimming shortened V by 0 bases and J by 4 bases, and 7 bases separated the two germline ends. CDR3 loop: CASSQDPFYEQYF. CDR3 in DNA: TGTGCCAGCAGCCAAGATCCCTTTTACGAGCAGTACTTC.

This chain uses TRBV5-1 with TRBJ1-1, with TRBD1 as a possible D gene (6 bases). The CDR3 contains 16 residues. V gave up 0 bases and J gave up 0 bases, with 12 bases separating them. CDR1 SGHRS and CDR2 YFSETQ come from the germline V gene. CDR3 coding DNA: TGCGCCAGCAGCTTGGATCGGGGGGCGATGAACACTGAAGCTTTCTTT. This gives the protein CASSLDRGAMNTEAFF.

This clone was counted once. CDR3 sequence: CASSSDRLQPQHF. CDR3 sequence (DNA): TGTGCCAGCAGTTCAGACAGGTTACAGCCCCAGCATTTT. The V and J genes are TRBV6-5 and TRBJ1-5; D is perhaps TRBD1 (6 bases). Germline CDR1 MNHEY, CDR2 SVGAGI. This CDR3 comprises 13 residues. The V and J ends lost 4 bases and 7 bases respectively, with 11 bases between them.

The chain joins TRBV9 to TRBJ2-7, with D uncertain. Germline V gives CDR1 SGDLS, CDR2 YYNGEE. CDR3 length: 13 amino acids. The ends were cut back, 4 bases at V and 6 bases at J, with 14 bases in the middle. The CDR3 DNA follows: TGTGCCAGCAGCACCCTCCTCTCAGGCGAGCAGTACTTC. Its protein product is CASSTLLSGEQYF.

The chain is built from TRBV19 and TRBJ1-5; the match to TRBD1 covers 8 bases. The CDR3 loop spans 18 amino acids. After removal of 9 bases from V and 2 bases from J, the junction contained 18 bases not matched to a gene. CDR1 is LNHDA and CDR2 is SQIVND in the germline V gene (reference sequence). CDR3 residues: CASSVRDRGRRGNQPQHF. The CDR3 bases are TGTGCCAGCTCAGTCCGTGACAGGGGCCGGCGGGGCAATCAGCCCCAGCATTTT.

This chain connects TRBV5-6 to TRBJ2-2, with D maybe TRBD1 (5 bases). Per the germline V gene, CDR1 is SGHDT and CDR2 is YYEEEE. Trimming cost V 4 bases and J 2 bases, with 12 bases left between them. The CDR3 runs to 15 residues. CDR3 amino acids: CASSPDTLNTGELFF. The DNA for the CDR3 is TGTGCCAGCAGCCCGGACACCCTAAACACCGGGGAGCTGTTTTTT.

The gene calls are TRBV7-9 and TRBJ1-5, with 11 bases fitting TRBD1. From germline, CDR1 is SEHNR and CDR2 FQNEAQ (reference sequence). Trimming removed 4 bases from V and 5 bases from J; junction bases left unmatched: 10. CDR3 length: 17 residues. The CDR3 coding sequence is TGTGCCAGCAGCTGCTACCGGACAGGGGGCGGGGATCAGCCCCAGCATTTT. Its protein product is CASSCYRTGGGDQPQHF.

The chain joins TRBV7-8 to TRBJ2-1, with D maybe TRBD1 (8 bases). Germline assignment: CDR1 SGHVS and CDR2 FQNEAQ. The CDR3 has 16 amino acids. V was pared by 6 bases and J by 5 bases, with 20 bases between. CDR3 in amino acids: CASRLSRGLADNEQFF. In nucleotides, the CDR3 is TGTGCCAGCAGGTTGTCCAGGGGGCTAGCGGACAATGAGCAGTTCTTC.

The chain combines TRBV5-1 with TRBJ1-1, with 9 nucleotides matching TRBD1. Germline CDR1 and CDR2: SGHRS and YFSETQ. Trimming took 5 bases from V and 5 from J; bases not matched to a gene: 13. CDR3 length: 16 amino acids. The chain's CDR3 is CASRIGAGQGGTEAFF. CDR3 nucleotide sequence: TGCGCCAGCAGAATCGGGGCGGGACAGGGAGGGACTGAAGCTTTCTTT.

This chain uses TRBV5-6 with TRBJ2-7; weak D call: TRBD2 (5 bases). Germline V gives CDR1 SGHDT, CDR2 YYEEEE. The V end was cut by 1 base, the J end by 13 bases, with 18 bases between. CDR3 length: 13 residues. Here the CDR3 DNA reads TGTGCCAGCAGCTTGTATCTCTCGGGATTTTTCTACTTC. Protein product: CASSLYLSGFFYF.

The chain employs TRBV7-6 and TRBJ1-3, with D possibly being TRBD1 (5 bases). V lost 5 bases, J lost 4 bases, and 24 bases lay in between. Germline V gene sequence: CDR1 SGHVS, CDR2 FNYEAQ. This CDR3 has 18 amino acids. CDR3: CASSPKGWLSSRGNTIYF. CDR3 bases: TGTGCCAGCAGCCCGAAGGGGTGGCTTAGTTCGCGGGGAAACACCATATATTTT.

V and J are TRBV7-9 and TRBJ1-3; the D gene is possibly TRBD1 (5 bases). The CDR3 has 15 residues. The ends were cut back, 7 bases at V and 0 bases at J, with 13 bases in the middle. Germline CDR1 SEHNR, CDR2 FQNEAQ (reference sequence). The CDR3 reads CASTTSQVSGNTIYF. As DNA, the CDR3 is TGTGCCAGCACCACCTCACAGGTCTCTGGAAACACCATATATTTT.

This clone was counted at least ten times. The chain uses TRBV4-2 and TRBJ1-1, with 9 nucleotides matching TRBD1. Losses at the gene ends were 0 bases for V and 1 base for J; bases not matched to a gene: 9. Germline CDR1 LGHNA, CDR2 YNFKEQ. CDR3 length equals 18 residues. The CDR3 DNA reads as TGTGCCAGCAGCCAAGATTGGGGGACAGGGACGTGGAACACTGAAGCTTTCTTT. It codes for CASSQDWGTGTWNTEAFF.

The CDR3 DNA reads TGCGCCAGCAGTGAGAATTGGGGTACAGGTTCCGGGGAGCTGTTTTTT. Protein: CASSENWGTGSGELFF. The V gene is TRBV10-1, the J gene TRBJ2-2; a weak D match, TRBD1 (5 bases). The V gene lost 2 bases and the J gene lost 6 bases, with 16 bases spanning the gap. From germline, CDR1 is WNHNN and CDR2 SYGVQD (reference sequence). There are 16 residues in the CDR3.

The chain is built from TRBV7-9 and TRBJ1-1, with D perhaps TRBD1 (5 bases). The germline CDR1 and CDR2 sequences are SEHNR and FQNEAQ (reference sequence). V was shortened by 2 bases and J by 3 bases, with 16 bases between the two germline ends. There are 16 residues in the CDR3. The CDR3 protein is CASSLTQGSGDTEAFF. The CDR3 DNA follows: TGTGCCAGCAGCTTAACCCAGGGATCGGGGGACACTGAAGCTTTCTTT.

There are a few counts of this clone. The CDR3 region is CASSEFINQPQHF. The CDR3 bases are TGTGCCAGCAGTGAATTTATAAATCAGCCCCAGCATTTT. The chain combines TRBV2 with TRBJ1-5; D not certain. Per germline, CDR1 SNHLY and CDR2 FYNNEI. V lost 2 bases and J lost 4, with 6 bases in between. CDR3 size: 13 residues.

The V and J genes are TRBV3-1 (or the pseudogene TRBV3-2) and TRBJ1-6; D remains unclear. V was cut by 4 bases and J by 5 bases, with 9 bases left in between. This CDR3 region has 14 residues. Germline assignment: CDR1 LGHDT and CDR2 YNNKEL (reference sequence). The CDR3 spells CASSLHRNNSPLHF. The CDR3, as DNA: TGTGCCAGCAGCCTTCACAGAAATAATTCACCCCTCCACTTT.

The chain recombines TRBV18 with TRBJ1-3; D not resolved. The CDR3 covers 12 residues. Germline V gives CDR1 KGHSH, CDR2 LQKENI. Trimming left V 6 bases short and J 4 bases short, with 7 bases between. DNA of the CDR3: TGTGCCAGCTCTGCGGAGGGAAACACCATATATTTT. It encodes CASSAEGNTIYF.

The V call is TRBV6-5, the J call TRBJ1-4; weak D call: TRBD1 (6 bases). Germline-derived CDR1 and CDR2 are MNHEY and SVGAGI. The length of the CDR3 is 14 residues. V was shortened by 10 bases and J by 6 bases, with 18 bases between the two germline ends. In DNA form, the CDR3 reads TGTGCCACCCTAAGGGGGATATGGGATGAAAAACTGTTTTTT. Translation gives CATLRGIWDEKLFF.

The chain joins TRBV2 to TRBJ1-1, with 7 bases aligning to TRBD1. CDR1 and CDR2 (germline): SNHLY, FYNNEI. This CDR3 has 15 residues. The V segment lost 6 bases and the J segment 0 bases; nucleotides outside the gene matches: 7. The CDR3: CASSPGTDLNTEAFF. The CDR3 nucleotides read TGTGCCAGCAGCCCCGGGACAGACTTGAACACTGAAGCTTTCTTT.

This clone turned up a few times. This CDR3 is also generated by other DNA sequences in the sample. J is TRBJ2-7 and V is TRBV7-9; D remains unclear. V lost 5 bases and J 3 bases, leaving 5 bases between the germline ends. The CDR3 runs to 11 residues. The germline V gene encodes CDR1 SEHNR and CDR2 FQNEAQ (reference sequence). The CDR3 reads CASSPGYEQYF. DNA for the CDR3: TGTGCCAGCAGCCCGGGCTACGAGCAGTACTTC.

The rearrangement joins TRBV5-1 to TRBJ2-4; D might be TRBD2 (6 bases). Germline assignment: CDR1 SGHRS and CDR2 YFSETQ. V was clipped by 3 bases and J by 4 bases, with 17 bases between them. The CDR3 is 16 amino acids. CDR3 loop: CASSWGLPQRKNIQYF. Here the CDR3 DNA reads TGCGCCAGCAGCTGGGGACTCCCTCAGAGGAAAAACATTCAGTACTTC.

A single count supports this clone. The chain joins TRBV6-6 to TRBJ1-4, with 7 bases matching TRBD1. V trimming: 6 bases; J trimming: 4 bases; junction bases outside the gene matches: 5. The CDR3 consists of 14 residues. CDR1 and CDR2 from the germline V gene are MNHNY and SVGAGI (reference sequence). The DNA for the CDR3 is TGTGCCAGCAGCCGGGGACAGTTTAATGAAAAACTGTTTTTT. Translating it yields CASSRGQFNEKLFF.

The V and J genes are TRBV2 and TRBJ2-4; 9 positions agree with TRBD2. Trimming cost V 6 bases and J 5 bases; bases outside gene matches: 14. Germline CDR1 is SNHLY and CDR2 is FYNNEI. This CDR3 has 17 residues. CDR3 amino acids: CASSRAGGIIGENIQYF. CDR3 coding DNA: TGTGCCAGCAGCCGAGCGGGGGGTATTATCGGTGAAAACATTCAGTACTTC.

With respect to this clone: The junction departs from the called germline gene at one end, perhaps through a read error. The genes are TRBV7-7 and TRBJ1-1; D unresolved. From germline, CDR1 is SSHAT and CDR2 FNYEAQ (reference sequence). This CDR3 is built from 13 residues. CDR3 residues: CASSLTENTEAFF. CDR3 sequence (DNA): TGTGCTAGCAGCTTAACAGAGAACACTGAAGCTTTCTTT.

The rearrangement links TRBV7-8 to TRBJ1-5; 7 positions agree with TRBD1. J lost 7 bases, V lost 5 bases, and 11 bases had no gene match. This CDR3 spans 15 amino acids. Germline V CDR1 and CDR2: SGHVS, FQNEAQ. In nucleotides, the CDR3 is TGTGCCAGCAGCCAGGGGGGGGCAAACGGGCAGCCCCAGCATTTT. Translation: CASSQGGANGQPQHF.